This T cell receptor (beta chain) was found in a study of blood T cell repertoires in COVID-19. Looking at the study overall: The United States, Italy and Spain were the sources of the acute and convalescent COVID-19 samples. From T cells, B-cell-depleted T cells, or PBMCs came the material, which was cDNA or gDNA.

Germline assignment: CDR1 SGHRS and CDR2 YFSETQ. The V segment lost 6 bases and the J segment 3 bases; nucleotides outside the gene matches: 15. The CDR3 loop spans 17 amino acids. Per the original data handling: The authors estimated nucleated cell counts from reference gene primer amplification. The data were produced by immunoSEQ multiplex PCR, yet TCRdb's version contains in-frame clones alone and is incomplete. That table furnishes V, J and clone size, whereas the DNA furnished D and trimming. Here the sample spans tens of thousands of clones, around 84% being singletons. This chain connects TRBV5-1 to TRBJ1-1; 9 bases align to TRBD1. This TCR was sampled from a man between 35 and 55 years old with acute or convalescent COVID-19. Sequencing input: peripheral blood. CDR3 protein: CASTRGTGGIFDTEAFF. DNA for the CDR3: TGCGCCAGCACCCGTGGTACAGGGGGCATTTTCGACACTGAAGCTTTCTTT.